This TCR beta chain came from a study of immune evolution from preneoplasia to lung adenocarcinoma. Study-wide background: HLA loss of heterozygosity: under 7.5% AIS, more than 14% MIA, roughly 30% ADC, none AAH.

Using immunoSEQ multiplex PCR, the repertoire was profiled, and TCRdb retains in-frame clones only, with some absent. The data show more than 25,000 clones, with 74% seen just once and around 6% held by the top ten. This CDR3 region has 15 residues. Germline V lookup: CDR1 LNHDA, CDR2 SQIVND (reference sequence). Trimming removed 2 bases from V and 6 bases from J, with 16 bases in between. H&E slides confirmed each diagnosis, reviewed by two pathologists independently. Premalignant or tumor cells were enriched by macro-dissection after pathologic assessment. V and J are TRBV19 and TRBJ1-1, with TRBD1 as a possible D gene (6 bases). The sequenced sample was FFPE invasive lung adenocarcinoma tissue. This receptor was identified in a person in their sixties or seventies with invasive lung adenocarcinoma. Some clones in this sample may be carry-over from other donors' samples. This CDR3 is CASSILQGLGSEAFF. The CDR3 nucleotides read TGTGCCAGTAGTATACTACAGGGTCTAGGTTCTGAAGCTTTCTTT.